Listed below are T cell receptor beta chains from one sample, sequenced in a study of T-cell memory formation after mild COVID-19. TCRdb fed the 5' RACE reads into MiXCR, producing one record per CDR3 protein. The sample gives about 610,000 distinct CDR3 sequences, 15% to 20% of which show up once; approximately 8.1% is in the top ten. Sequenced material: PBMCs or a T cell subset sorted from them (not recorded which). The receptors originated from an adult woman who had mild COVID-19 (a few samples of this study predate the infection). Cell type and time point are not known. Each CDR3 is given with its conserved first and last residue. The D gene is left open where the match is weak. Size is stated for part of the rows, as once, few or many counts, or as a class when the clone is expanded.

>TRBJ1-6|few|TRBD1|TRBV7-9|14
CAITRDRGNSPLHF
TGTGCCATCACCCGAGACAGGGGTAATTCACCCCTCCACTTT
>TRBJ1-6|.|.|TRBV19|13
CASTGRMNSPLHF
TGTGCCAGCACAGGGAGAATGAATTCACCCCTCCACTTT
>TRBJ1-5|few|TRBD1|TRBV15|15
CATSQTGLGNQPQHF
TGTGCCACCAGCCAGACAGGGTTGGGAAATCAGCCCCAGCATTTT
>TRBJ2-7|few|TRBD1|TRBV20-1|14
CSAAPGTVPYEQYF
TGCAGTGCCGCTCCCGGGACAGTCCCCTACGAGCAGTACTTC
>TRBJ1-1|.|TRBD1|TRBV30|13
CAWSPRDRDEAFF
TGTGCCTGGAGTCCCCGGGACAGGGATGAAGCTTTCTTT
>TRBJ1-2|few|.|TRBV24-1|13
CATSDPGDYGYTF
TGTGCCACCAGTGACCCCGGCGATTATGGCTACACCTTC
>TRBJ2-2|.|TRBD2|TRBV15|17
CATPLELAGEDTGELFF
TGTGCCACCCCCCTCGAGCTAGCGGGAGAAGATACCGGGGAGCTGTTTTTT
>TRBJ2-1|many|.|TRBV5-1|13
CASSLGGFDEQFF
TGCGCCAGCAGCTTGGGGGGGTTCGATGAGCAGTTCTTC
>TRBJ2-1|.|TRBD2|TRBV7-2|16
CASSQTSGRVGNEQFF
TGTGCCAGCAGCCAGACTAGCGGGAGGGTAGGCAATGAGCAGTTCTTC
>TRBJ2-7|few|TRBD2|TRBV5-4|15
CASSLGIAGVERQYF
TGTGCCAGCAGCTTGGGAATAGCGGGAGTGGAGAGGCAGTACTTC
>TRBJ1-1|few|.|TRBV5-1|16
CASSLVIGSMNTEAFF
TGCGCCAGCAGCTTGGTTATCGGCAGCATGAACACTGAAGCTTTCTTT
>TRBJ2-5|few|.|TRBV5-1|13
CASSLNGEETQYF
TGCGCCAGCAGCTTGAACGGGGAAGAGACCCAGTACTTC
>TRBJ1-5|.|.|TRBV6-1|14
CASSEAQGNQPQHF
TGTGCCAGCAGTGAAGCACAGGGCAATCAGCCCCAGCATTTT
>TRBJ2-7|many|TRBD1|TRBV7-9|17
CASSFTGLTGGLYEQYF
TGTGCCAGCAGCTTTACAGGCCTGACAGGGGGCCTCTACGAGCAGTACTTC
>TRBJ2-4|.|.|TRBV25-1|14
CASSEYGGSNIQYF
TGTGCCAGCAGTGAATACGGGGGCTCAAACATTCAGTACTTC
>TRBJ2-7|few|.|TRBV27|14
CASSFQGYSYEQYF
TGTGCCAGCAGCTTCCAGGGGTACTCTTACGAGCAGTACTTC
>TRBJ2-7|.|.|TRBV4-3|15
CASSQARLDSYEQYF
TGCGCCAGCAGCCAAGCCCGCCTGGACTCCTACGAGCAGTACTTC
>TRBJ1-3|many|.|TRBV20-1|13
CSARREAGNTIYF
TGCAGTGCTCGTCGGGAGGCTGGAAACACCATATATTTT
>TRBJ2-3|.|.|TRBV9|16
CASSTPSATSTDTQYF
TGTGCCAGCAGCACGCCCAGCGCTACTAGCACAGATACGCAGTATTTT
>TRBJ2-2|few|.|TRBV4-3|13
CASSHQGSGELFF
TGCGCCAGCAGCCACCAGGGTTCCGGGGAGCTGTTTTTT
>TRBJ2-1|.|TRBD2|TRBV2|15
CASKTGLAAYNEQFF
TGTGCCAGCAAAACGGGACTAGCGGCATACAATGAGCAGTTCTTC
>TRBJ2-2|.|.|TRBV27|15
CASRPFSGNTGELFF
TGTGCCAGCAGGCCTTTTAGCGGAAACACCGGGGAGCTGTTTTTT
>TRBJ2-3|.|TRBD2|TRBV6-5|17
CASSYSPAGGATDTQYF
TGTGCCAGCAGTTACAGCCCCGCGGGAGGTGCGACAGATACGCAGTATTTT
>TRBJ2-7|few|.|TRBV20-1|15
CSAPSDRTYSYEQYF
TGCAGTGCTCCATCTGACAGGACCTACTCCTACGAGCAGTACTTC
>TRBJ1-1|.|.|TRBV6-6|14
CASRGEEVVHEAFF
TGTGCCAGCAGGGGCGAGGAGGTCGTTCATGAAGCTTTCTTT
>TRBJ1-2|.|TRBD1|TRBV29-1|15
CSVGRSTGGVNGYTF
TGCAGCGTGGGAAGGTCGACAGGGGGAGTTAATGGCTACACCTTC
>TRBJ2-2|few|.|TRBV14|13
CASSSWLTGELFF
TGTGCCAGCAGCTCATGGCTAACCGGGGAGCTGTTTTTT
>TRBJ2-1|few|.|TRBV4-1|15
CASSQGVSLYNEQFF
TGCGCCAGCAGCCAAGGGGTTTCCCTTTACAATGAGCAGTTCTTC
>TRBJ2-7|few|.|TRBV18|16
CASSPPDRPTPYEQYF
TGTGCCAGCTCACCACCGGACAGACCGACCCCCTACGAGCAGTACTTC
>TRBJ2-5|few|.|TRBV7-8|15
CASSVRRGPQETQYF
TGTGCCAGCAGCGTTCGGCGGGGGCCGCAAGAGACCCAGTACTTC
>TRBJ2-7|few|.|TRBV5-1|14
CASSFDRNSYEQYF
TGCGCCAGCAGCTTCGACAGGAACTCCTACGAGCAGTACTTC
>TRBJ2-5|.|TRBD1|TRBV24-1|13
CATSGDRQETQYF
TGTGCCACCAGTGGGGACAGACAAGAGACCCAGTACTTC
>TRBJ2-3|.|.|TRBV28|13
CASSLARRDTQYF
TGTGCCAGCAGTTTGGCGCGCCGGGATACGCAGTATTTT
>TRBJ2-6|.|.|TRBV12-3/TRBV12-4|16
CASSLPTGSGANVLTF
TGTGCCAGCAGTCTACCGACGGGCTCTGGGGCCAACGTCCTGACTTTC
>TRBJ2-7|.|.|TRBV18|15
CASSPKGPTSYEQYF
TGTGCCAGCTCACCAAAGGGGCCTACGAGCTACGAGCAGTACTTC
>TRBJ2-3|few|TRBD1|TRBV20-1|19
CSAIGLGGRQGLTTDTQYF
TGCAGTGCCATTGGATTGGGGGGAAGACAGGGGCTTACCACAGATACGCAGTATTTT
>TRBJ2-2|once|.|TRBV6-5|12
CASRRVRGELFF
TGTGCCAGCAGGCGAGTACGCGGGGAGCTGTTTTTT
>TRBJ2-1|many|.|TRBV5-1|17
CASSLVWDHGRYNEQFF
TGCGCCAGCAGCTTGGTTTGGGACCACGGGCGCTACAATGAGCAGTTCTTC
>TRBJ2-2|.|.|TRBV20-1|15
CSASSQESYTGELFF
TGCAGTGCTAGTTCGCAGGAGTCGTACACCGGGGAGCTGTTTTTT
>TRBJ2-4|.|.|TRBV18|18
CASSPAALRGAAKNIQYF
TGTGCCAGCTCACCAGCGGCACTCAGGGGAGCTGCCAAAAACATTCAGTACTTC
>TRBJ2-5|.|.|TRBV5-1|12
CASSFPEETQYF
TGCGCCAGCAGCTTCCCCGAAGAGACCCAGTACTTC
>TRBJ1-5|few|.|TRBV20-1|12
CSAGDFNQPQHF
TGCAGTGCTGGCGACTTCAATCAGCCCCAGCATTTT
>TRBJ2-7|.|.|TRBV6-5|13
CASSYTSGDEQYF
TGTGCCAGCAGTTACACGTCAGGGGACGAGCAGTACTTC
>TRBJ2-5|.|.|TRBV30|13
CAWSLGRGETQYF
TGTGCCTGGTCCTTAGGCAGGGGAGAGACCCAGTACTTC
>TRBJ2-1|.|TRBD2|TRBV3-1|15
CASSQVTSGRNEQFF
TGTGCCAGCAGCCAAGTTACTAGCGGGAGAAATGAGCAGTTCTTC
>TRBJ2-3|few|.|TRBV7-9|17
CASSVVILRDPTDTQYF
TGTGCCAGCAGCGTAGTTATCCTCAGGGACCCCACAGATACGCAGTATTTT
>TRBJ2-7|.|.|TRBV7-9|12
CASSFIPLEQYF
TGTGCCAGCAGCTTTATTCCCCTCGAGCAGTACTTC
>TRBJ1-1|few|.|TRBV12-3/TRBV12-4|13
CASSFGVGTEAFF
TGTGCCAGCAGTTTTGGGGTGGGCACTGAAGCTTTCTTT
>TRBJ2-7|many|.|TRBV27|15
CASSLNGGRPYEQYF
TGTGCCAGCAGTTTGAACGGGGGTCGCCCCTACGAGCAGTACTTC
>TRBJ2-7|.|.|TRBV15|14
CATSRGMGHDEQYF
TGTGCCACCAGCAGAGGAATGGGGCACGACGAGCAGTACTTC
>TRBJ2-1|few|.|TRBV20-1|14
CSARDLGRGNEQFF
TGCAGTGCTAGAGATCTTGGCAGAGGTAATGAGCAGTTCTTC
>TRBJ2-7|many|TRBD1|TRBV5-1|12
CASRTGVGEQYF
TGCGCCAGCAGGACAGGGGTAGGGGAGCAGTACTTC
>TRBJ2-1|few|.|TRBV5-4|15
CASSMGTPGKNEQFF
TGTGCCAGCTCAATGGGGACTCCGGGGAAGAATGAGCAGTTCTTC
>TRBJ2-1|.|TRBD2|TRBV5-4|15
CASSFGLAAYNEQFF
TGTGCCAGCAGCTTCGGACTAGCGGCTTACAATGAGCAGTTCTTC
>TRBJ2-1|few|.|TRBV7-2|15
CASSSSGFSYNEQFF
TGTGCCAGCAGCTCCAGCGGGTTCTCCTACAATGAGCAGTTCTTC
>TRBJ2-1|few|.|TRBV6-2/TRBV6-3|14
CASSYGFSYNEQFF
TGTGCCAGCAGTTACGGCTTCTCCTACAATGAGCAGTTCTTC
>TRBJ2-7|few|.|TRBV21-1|16
CASSTNPGTGDYEQYF
TGTGCCAGCAGTACCAACCCCGGGACAGGGGACTACGAGCAGTACTTC